The 3 T cell receptor beta chains below all came from one sample that was sequenced in a study of T-cell memory formation after mild COVID-19. TCRdb passed the 5' RACE reads through MiXCR, listing each CDR3 protein once. The profile covers hundreds of thousands of distinct CDR3 sequences, with roughly a quarter appearing a single time and approximately 14% taken by the ten largest. Sequencing was done on a sample of PBMCs or a T cell subset sorted from them (not recorded which). All receptors derive from an adult woman who had mild COVID-19 (a few samples of this study predate the infection). Cell type and time point are not known.

Details on this clonotype: This may arise from a read error, as a much more abundant clone is one base away. The chain joins TRBV10-3 to TRBJ2-5; D possibly corresponds to TRBD1 (5 bases). CDR1 is ENHRY, CDR2 SYGVKD, per germline. This CDR3 is 14 amino acids long. CDR3 amino acids: CANSESARVETQYF. Written as DNA, the CDR3 is TGTGCCAACAGTGAGTCTGCCAGGGTAGAGACCCAGTACTTC.

The J gene is TRBJ2-1, the V gene TRBV7-6, with 11 bases fitting TRBD2. CDR3 length: 11 residues. Losses at the gene ends were 5 bases for V and 12 bases for J; bases not matched to a gene: 0. The germline gives CDR1 SGHVS, CDR2 FNYEAQ. The CDR3 reads CASSTSGRQFF. The CDR3, as DNA: TGTGCCAGCAGCACTAGCGGGAGGCAGTTCTTC.

This clonotype occurred a few times. The rearrangement joins TRBV7-8 to TRBJ2-1, with D hard to call. The V and J ends lost 0 bases and 3 bases respectively, with 9 bases between them. The CDR3 runs to 15 residues. Germline V gene sequence: CDR1 SGHVS, CDR2 FQNEAQ. The CDR3 DNA sequence: TGTGCCAGCAGCTTAGCGCCACGAGGCTACAATGAGCAGTTCTTC. Its translation is CASSLAPRGYNEQFF.